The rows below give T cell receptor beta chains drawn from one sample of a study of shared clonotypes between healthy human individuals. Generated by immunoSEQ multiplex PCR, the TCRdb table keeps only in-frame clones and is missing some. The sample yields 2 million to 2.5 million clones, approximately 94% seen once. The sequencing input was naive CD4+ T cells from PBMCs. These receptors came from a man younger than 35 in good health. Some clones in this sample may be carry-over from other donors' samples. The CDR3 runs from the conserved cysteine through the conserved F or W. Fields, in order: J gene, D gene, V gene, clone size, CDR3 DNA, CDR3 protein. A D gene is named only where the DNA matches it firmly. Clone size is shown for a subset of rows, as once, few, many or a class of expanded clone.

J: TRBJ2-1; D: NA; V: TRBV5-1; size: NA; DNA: TGCGCCAGCAGCTTGGGGGCAGAATACAATGAGCAGTTCTTC; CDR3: CASSLGAEYNEQFF
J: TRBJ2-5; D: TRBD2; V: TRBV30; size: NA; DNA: TGTGCCTGGGCTAGGGCGGGAGTAGAGACCCAGTACTTC; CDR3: CAWARAGVETQYF
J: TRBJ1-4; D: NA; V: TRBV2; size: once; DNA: TGTGCCAGCATGCGGGCAGGGGCAACTAATGAAAAACTGTTTTTT; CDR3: CASMRAGATNEKLFF
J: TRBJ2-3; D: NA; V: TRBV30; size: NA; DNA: TGTGCCTGGGCCGGGGAAGATACGCAGTATTTT; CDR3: CAWAGEDTQYF
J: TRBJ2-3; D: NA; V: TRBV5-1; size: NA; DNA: TGCGCCAGCAGCTCGCGGCAGAGCCCAGATACGCAGTATTTT; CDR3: CASSSRQSPDTQYF
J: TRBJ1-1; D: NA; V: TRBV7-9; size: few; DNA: TGTGCCAGCAGCTCGGGCGGGGGGATGAACACTGAAGCTTTCTTT; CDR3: CASSSGGGMNTEAFF
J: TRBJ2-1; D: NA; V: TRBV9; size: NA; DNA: TGTGCCAGCAGCGCCTCGACAGTATGGGACTCCTACAATGAGCAGTTCTTC; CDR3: CASSASTVWDSYNEQFF
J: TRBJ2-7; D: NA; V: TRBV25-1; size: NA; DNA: TGTGCCAGCAGTGACCCCCCTAGCCGCCGCTCCTACGAGCAGTACTTC; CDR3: CASSDPPSRRSYEQYF
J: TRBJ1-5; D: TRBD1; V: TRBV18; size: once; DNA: TGTGCCAGCTCACCAGGACAGGGGAAAACGCCCCAGCATTTT; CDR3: CASSPGQGKTPQHF
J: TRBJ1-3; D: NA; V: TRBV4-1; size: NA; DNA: TGCGCCAGCAGCCAAGGGAGGACAGTGGGCTCTGGAAACACCATATATTTT; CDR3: CASSQGRTVGSGNTIYF
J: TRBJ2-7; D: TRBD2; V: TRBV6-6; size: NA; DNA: TGTGCCAGCCAGACCTCCAGGGAGGGACTGGTCGAGCAGTACTTC; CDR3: CASQTSREGLVEQYF
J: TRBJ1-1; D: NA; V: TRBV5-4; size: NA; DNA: TGTGCCAGCAGCCACCTGGCACAGATGAACACTGAAGCTTTCTTT; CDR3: CASSHLAQMNTEAFF
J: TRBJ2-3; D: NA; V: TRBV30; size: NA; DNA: TGTGCCTGGAGTGTACTTGAGGGTACTACGCAGTATTTT; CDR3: CAWSVLEGTTQYF
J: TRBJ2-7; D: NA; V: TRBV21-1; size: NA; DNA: TGTGCCAGCAGCAATTCGGGAAAGTACACCTACGAGCAGTACTTC; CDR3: CASSNSGKYTYEQYF
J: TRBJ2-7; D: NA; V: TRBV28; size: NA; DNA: TGTGCCAGCAGTTTATGGGAGCGGGAGCAGTACTTC; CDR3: CASSLWEREQYF
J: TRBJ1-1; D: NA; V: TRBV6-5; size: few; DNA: TGTGCCAGCAGTTACGGGCAGGTGAACACTGAAGCTTTCTTT; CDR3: CASSYGQVNTEAFF
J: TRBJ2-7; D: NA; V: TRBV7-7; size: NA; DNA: TGTGCCAGCAGCCGACTCACGGCCGCCGAGCAGTACTTC; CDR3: CASSRLTAAEQYF
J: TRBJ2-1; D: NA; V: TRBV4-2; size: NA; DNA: TGTGCCAGCAGCCAAGTCTCCCGGGGATCTCCCTACAATGAGCAGTTCTTC; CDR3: CASSQVSRGSPYNEQFF
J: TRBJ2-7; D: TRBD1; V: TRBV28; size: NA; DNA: TGTGCCAGCAGTGACGACAGGGTCGGGTACGAGCAGTACTTC; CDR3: CASSDDRVGYEQYF
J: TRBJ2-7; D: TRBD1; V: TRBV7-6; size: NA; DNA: TGTGCCAGCAGCCCAGGGGGCAGAGGCTACGAGCAGTACTTC; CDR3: CASSPGGRGYEQYF
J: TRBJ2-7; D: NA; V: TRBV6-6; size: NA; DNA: TGTGCCAGCACCATCCGGGTGGTGGCAGGGGGGTACGAGCAGTACTTC; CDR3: CASTIRVVAGGYEQYF
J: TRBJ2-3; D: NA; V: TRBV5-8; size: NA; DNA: TGTGCCAGCAGCTTACGAGGGGACTTCACAGATACGCAGTATTTT; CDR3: CASSLRGDFTDTQYF
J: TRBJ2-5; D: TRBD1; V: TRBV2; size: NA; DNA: TGTGCCAGCAGTTCCGGGACAGATAGCCAAGAGACCCAGTACTTC; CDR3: CASSSGTDSQETQYF
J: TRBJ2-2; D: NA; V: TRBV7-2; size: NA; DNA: TGTGCCAGCAGCCGAAGAGGGACCGGGGAGCTGTTTTTT; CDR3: CASSRRGTGELFF
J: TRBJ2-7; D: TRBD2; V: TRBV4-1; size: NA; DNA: TGCGCCAGCAGCCGAGGACTAGCGGGAGATTACGAGCAGTACTTC; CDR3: CASSRGLAGDYEQYF
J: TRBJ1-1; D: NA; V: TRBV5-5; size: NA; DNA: TGTGCCAGCAGCTTGCGGAATTCTGAAGCTTTCTTT; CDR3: CASSLRNSEAFF
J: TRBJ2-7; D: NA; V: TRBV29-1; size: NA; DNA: TGCAGCGTAGCCGGACGGGCCTCCTACGAGCAGTACTTC; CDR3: CSVAGRASYEQYF
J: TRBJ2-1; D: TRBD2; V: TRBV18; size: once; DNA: TGTGCCAGCTCACCCATACTAGCGGGAGGAGGAAATGAGCAGTTCTTC; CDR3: CASSPILAGGGNEQFF
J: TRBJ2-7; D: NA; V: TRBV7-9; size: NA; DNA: NA; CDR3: CASSTSGVSYEQYF
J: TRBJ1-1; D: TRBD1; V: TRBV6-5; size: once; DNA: TGTGCCAGCAGTAGGGGACAGCCGAACACTGAAGCTTTCTTT; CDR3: CASSRGQPNTEAFF
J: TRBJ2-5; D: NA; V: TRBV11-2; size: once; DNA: TGTGCCAGCAGCTCATATGGGACAAGACAAGAGACCCAGTACTTC; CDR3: CASSSYGTRQETQYF
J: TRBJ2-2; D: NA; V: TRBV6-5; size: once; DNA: TGTGCCAGCACTAACGGCGGGGAGCTGTTTTTT; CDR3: CASTNGGELFF
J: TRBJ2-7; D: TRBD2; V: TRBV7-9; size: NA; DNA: TGTGCCAGCAGCAGGGGACTAGCGGGAGACCACTCCTACGAGCAGTACTTC; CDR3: CASSRGLAGDHSYEQYF
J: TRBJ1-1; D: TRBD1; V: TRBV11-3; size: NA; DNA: TGTGCCAGCAGCTTACAGGGGGTGAACACTGAAGCTTTCTTT; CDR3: CASSLQGVNTEAFF
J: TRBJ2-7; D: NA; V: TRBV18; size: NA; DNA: TGTGCCAGCTCACCACCCGGGCTACCCTACGAGCAGTACTTC; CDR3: CASSPPGLPYEQYF
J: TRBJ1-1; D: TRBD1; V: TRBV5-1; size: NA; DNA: TGCGCCAGCAGCTACGGACAGGGAAACACTGAAGCTTTCTTT; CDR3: CASSYGQGNTEAFF
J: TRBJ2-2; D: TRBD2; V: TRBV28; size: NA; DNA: TGTGCCAGCAGCCTAGGACTAGCGGGAGGGGTCGGGGAGCTGTTTTTT; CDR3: CASSLGLAGGVGELFF
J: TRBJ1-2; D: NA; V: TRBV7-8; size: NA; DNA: TGTGCCAGCAGCCGAGGGCCCGGGGGTGAAGGCTACACCTTC; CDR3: CASSRGPGGEGYTF
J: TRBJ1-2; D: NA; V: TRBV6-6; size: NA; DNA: TGTGCCAGCAGGGGGGAGACCTATGGCTACACCTTC; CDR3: CASRGETYGYTF
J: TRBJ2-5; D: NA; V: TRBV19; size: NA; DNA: TGTGCCAGTAGTGAGTTGGGAGAGACCCAGTACTTC; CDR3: CASSELGETQYF
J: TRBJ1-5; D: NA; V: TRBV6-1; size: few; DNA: TGTGCCAGCGGTTATAGCAATCAGCCCCAGCATTTT; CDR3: CASGYSNQPQHF
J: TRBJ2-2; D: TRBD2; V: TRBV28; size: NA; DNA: TGTGCCAGCAGTTTCGCGGGAGTAAGGACCGGGGAGCTGTTTTTT; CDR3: CASSFAGVRTGELFF
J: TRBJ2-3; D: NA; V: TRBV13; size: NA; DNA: TGTGCCAGCAGCTTAGGCCAGGGCACAGATACGCAGTATTTT; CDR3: CASSLGQGTDTQYF
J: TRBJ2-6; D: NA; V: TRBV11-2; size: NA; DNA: TGTGCCAGCAGCCCCCTACGGGCCATCTACTCTGGGGCCAACGTCCTGACTTTC; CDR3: CASSPLRAIYSGANVLTF
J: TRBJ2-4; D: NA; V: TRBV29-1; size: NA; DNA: TGCAGCGTTGAAGATCGGGGAGGACGGTCTCTAGCCAAAAACATTCAGTACTTC; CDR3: CSVEDRGGRSLAKNIQYF
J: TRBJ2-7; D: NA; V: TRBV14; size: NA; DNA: TGTGCCAGCAGCCCGAAGGCACAGTTCTACGAGCAGTACTTC; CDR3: CASSPKAQFYEQYF
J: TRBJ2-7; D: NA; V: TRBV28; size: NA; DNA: TGTGCCAGCAGTTTTGCTCAGAACTCCCCCTACGAGCAGTACTTC; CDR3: CASSFAQNSPYEQYF
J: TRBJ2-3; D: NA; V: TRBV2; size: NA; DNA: TGTGCCAGCATTCTAGCGAGTTCCCACGATACGCAGTATTTT; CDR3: CASILASSHDTQYF
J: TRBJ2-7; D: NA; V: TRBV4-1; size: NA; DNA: TGCGCCAGCAGCCGAGCGGCCGAGCAGTACTTC; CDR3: CASSRAAEQYF
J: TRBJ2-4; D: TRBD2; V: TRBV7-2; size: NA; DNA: TGTGCCAGCAGCCCCTCACCCGGCCTAGCGGGGCCCAAAAACATTCAGTACTTC; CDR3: CASSPSPGLAGPKNIQYF
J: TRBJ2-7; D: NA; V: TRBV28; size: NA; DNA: TGTGCCAGCAGTTTATTGGGACCGAACTACGAGCAGTACTTC; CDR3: CASSLLGPNYEQYF
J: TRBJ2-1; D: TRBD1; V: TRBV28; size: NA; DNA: TGTGCCAGCAGTTTCCGGACAGGGGGTAATGAGCAGTTCTTC; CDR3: CASSFRTGGNEQFF
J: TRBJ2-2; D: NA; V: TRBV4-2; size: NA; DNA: TGTGCCAGCAGCCAAGTACCAGGGTTTCCCGGGGAGCTGTTTTTT; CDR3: CASSQVPGFPGELFF
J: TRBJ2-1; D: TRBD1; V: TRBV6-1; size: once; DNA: TGTGCCAGTGGGACAGGGCCCCTAAGTGGGCAGTTCTTC; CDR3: CASGTGPLSGQFF
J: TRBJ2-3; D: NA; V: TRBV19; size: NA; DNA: TGTGCCAGTAGTACCTTACCGGGACTTCCAAGGAGCACAGATACGCAGTATTTT; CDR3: CASSTLPGLPRSTDTQYF